Below are 11 T cell receptor beta chains sequenced from a single sample in a study of CD8+CD57+ T cells in acquired aplastic anemia. Genomic DNA templated the TCR beta VDJ and CDR3 profiling. MiXCR, applied by TCRdb to the reads, yields one record per CDR3 protein. The data hold about 190,000 distinct CDR3 sequences, with approximately 49% observed a single time. Sequencing was carried out using sorted CD4+, CD8+, or CD8+CD57+ T cells (not recorded which) from PBMCs. These receptors were collected from a human donor in good health, serving as a control.

This clonotype was seen ten or more times. CDR3 loop: CASSQEQGTNQPQHF. Written as DNA, the CDR3 is TGCGCCAGCAGCCAGGAACAGGGGACTAATCAGCCCCAGCATTTT. The chain recombines TRBV4-3 with TRBJ1-5; 7 nucleotides agree with TRBD1. The J segment lost 4 bases and the V segment lost 3 bases, leaving 6 bases of the junction unmatched. CDR1 LGHNA and CDR2 YSLEER come from the germline V gene. This CDR3 has 15 amino acids.

This clonotype was seen at least ten times. The V and J genes are TRBV13 and TRBJ1-1; possible D gene TRBD1, 5 bases. Trimming took 1 base from V and 7 from J, leaving 13 bases between them. This CDR3 spans 14 amino acids. From germline, CDR1 is PRHDT and CDR2 FYEKMQ (reference sequence). The CDR3 protein is CASSLARRGGEAFF. CDR3 nucleotide sequence: TGTGCCAGCAGCTTAGCTCGGAGGGGTGGTGAAGCTTTCTTT.

The chain recombines TRBV10-3 with TRBJ1-2; D is perhaps TRBD1 (6 bases). The CDR3 is made up of 16 amino acids. Between the trimmed V and J ends, which lost 0 bases and 0 bases, there was a span of 11 bases. The germline gives CDR1 ENHRY, CDR2 SYGVKD. As DNA, the CDR3 is TGTGCCATCAGTGAGTCGATACAGGGACCTAACTATGGCTACACCTTC. It translates to CAISESIQGPNYGYTF.

This clonotype was picked up many times. The chain employs TRBV6-4 and TRBJ1-5; D is possibly TRBD1 (5 bases). CDR3 length equals 13 residues. V was shortened by 5 bases and J by 6 bases, with 11 bases between the two germline ends. Germline V gene data show CDR1 as MRHNA and CDR2 as SNTAGT. The CDR3 loop is CASSYDDSQPQHF. The CDR3, as DNA: TGTGCCAGCAGTTACGATGACAGTCAGCCCCAGCATTTT.

This clonotype has just one count. This sequence may be a read error, since a much larger clone differs from it by one base. This chain links TRBV6-1 with TRBJ1-2; 8 positions agree with TRBD1. V lost 8 bases to trimming and J lost 2 bases; unmatched junction nucleotides: 10. This CDR3 comprises 15 residues. Germline lookup yields CDR1 MNHNS and CDR2 SASEGT. The CDR3 here is CASETGDTSNYGYTF. CDR3 nucleotides: TGTGCCAGCGAGACAGGGGATACTTCAAACTATGGCTACACCTTC.

The CDR3 region is CASSLQGARGYTF. For the CDR3, the DNA is TGTGCCAGCAGCTTACAGGGGGCGCGCGGCTACACCTTC. The rearrangement links TRBV7-9 to TRBJ1-2; 8 nucleotides match TRBD1. CDR1 is SEHNR, CDR2 FQNEAQ, per germline (reference sequence). The V segment lost 2 bases and the J segment 8 bases; nucleotides outside the gene matches: 4. The CDR3 spans 13 residues.

The rearrangement uses TRBV20-1 and TRBJ1-2, with 7 positions matching TRBD1. V dropped 3 bases and J dropped 7; count of bases not matched to a gene: 5. Germline lookup yields CDR1 DFQATT and CDR2 SNEGSKA (reference sequence). CDR3 length equals 12 residues. This chain's CDR3 is CSARKTGPGYTF. CDR3 DNA sequence: TGCAGTGCTAGGAAGACAGGGCCTGGCTACACCTTC.

Details on this clonotype: The junction differs from germline at one of its ends, possibly a read error. The rearrangement links TRBV7-6 to TRBJ1-4; D unresolved. CDR1 is SGHVS, CDR2 FNYEAQ, per germline. This CDR3 region has 15 residues. The CDR3 is CASSLDAATNETLFF. In DNA, the CDR3 is TGTGCCAGCAGCCTGGACGCAGCAACTAATGAAACACTGTTTTTT.

This clonotype was recorded at least ten times. V usage is TRBV5-1 and J usage is TRBJ2-7; D is tentatively TRBD1 or TRBD2 (5 bases each). Germline-derived CDR1 and CDR2 are SGHRS and YFSETQ. The V end was cut by 1 base, the J end by 6 bases, with 14 bases between. The CDR3 covers 14 residues. CDR3 region: CASSLLGVTGEQYF. The CDR3 DNA reads TGCGCCAGCAGCTTGTTGGGGGTAACTGGCGAGCAGTACTTC.

This clonotype has ten or more counts. V usage is TRBV14 and J usage is TRBJ1-2; the D is unclear. CDR1 is SGHDN and CDR2 is FVKESK in the germline V gene. This CDR3 spans 14 amino acids. Trimming took off 1 base at V and 4 bases at J, with 10 bases between the two ends. This CDR3 is CASSQVPGTYGYTF. In nucleotides, the CDR3 is TGTGCCAGCAGCCAAGTTCCAGGAACCTATGGCTACACCTTC. Full variable domain (remainder filled in from reference TRBV14 and TRBJ1-2): EAGVTQFPSHSVIEKGQTVTLRCDPISGHDNLYWYRRVMGKEIKFLLHFVKESKQDESGMPNNRFLAERTGGTYSTLKVQPAELEDSGVYFCASSQVPGTYGYTFGSGTRLTVV.

For this clonotype: It is likely a read error, because the conserved phenylalanine at the end of the CDR3 is missing. No DNA is shown, since the ends of the CDR3 on it are uncertain; the CDR3 is the one TCRdb lists. The chain has TRBV7-9 and TRBJ2-1. The CDR3 is 9 amino acids long, termini counted. Germline assignment: CDR1 SEHNR and CDR2 FQNEAQ (reference sequence). CDR3: CASSLALLP.